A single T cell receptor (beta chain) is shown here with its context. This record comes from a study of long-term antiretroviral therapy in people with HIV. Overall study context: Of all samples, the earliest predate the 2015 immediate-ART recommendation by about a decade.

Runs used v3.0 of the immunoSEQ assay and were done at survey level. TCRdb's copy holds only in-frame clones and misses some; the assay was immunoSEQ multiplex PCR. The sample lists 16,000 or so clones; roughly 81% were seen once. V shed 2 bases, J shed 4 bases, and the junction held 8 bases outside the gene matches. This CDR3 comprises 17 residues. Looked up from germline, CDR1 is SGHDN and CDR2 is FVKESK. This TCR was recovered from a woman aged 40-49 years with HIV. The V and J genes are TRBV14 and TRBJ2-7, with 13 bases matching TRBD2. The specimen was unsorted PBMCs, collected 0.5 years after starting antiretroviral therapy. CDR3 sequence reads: CASSQLPGLAGLYEQYF. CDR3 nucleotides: TGTGCCAGCAGCCAACTACCGGGACTAGCGGGATTATACGAGCAGTACTTC.